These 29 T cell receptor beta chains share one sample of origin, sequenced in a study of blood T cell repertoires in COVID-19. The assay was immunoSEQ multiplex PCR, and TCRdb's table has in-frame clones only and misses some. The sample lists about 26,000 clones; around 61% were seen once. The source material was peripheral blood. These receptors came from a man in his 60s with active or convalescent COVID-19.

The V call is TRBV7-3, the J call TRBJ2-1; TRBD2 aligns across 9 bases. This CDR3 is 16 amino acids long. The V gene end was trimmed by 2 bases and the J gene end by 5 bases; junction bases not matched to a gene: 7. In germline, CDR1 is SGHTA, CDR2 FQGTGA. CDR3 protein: CASSLYFLAGNNEQFF. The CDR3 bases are TGTGCCAGCAGCTTATATTTCCTAGCGGGAAACAATGAGCAGTTCTTC.

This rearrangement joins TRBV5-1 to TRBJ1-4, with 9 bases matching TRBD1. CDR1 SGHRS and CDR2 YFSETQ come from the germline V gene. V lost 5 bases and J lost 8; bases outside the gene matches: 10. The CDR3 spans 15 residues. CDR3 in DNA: TGCGCCAGCAGACTTTCCGGGACAGGGAAGGAAAAACTGTTTTTT. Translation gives CASRLSGTGKEKLFF.

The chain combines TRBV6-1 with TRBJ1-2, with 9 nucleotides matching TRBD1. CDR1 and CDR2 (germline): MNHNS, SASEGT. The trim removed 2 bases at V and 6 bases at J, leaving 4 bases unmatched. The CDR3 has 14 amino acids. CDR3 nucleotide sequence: TGTGCCAGCAGTGAAAACAGGGGGCGTGATGGCTACACCTTC. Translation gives CASSENRGRDGYTF.

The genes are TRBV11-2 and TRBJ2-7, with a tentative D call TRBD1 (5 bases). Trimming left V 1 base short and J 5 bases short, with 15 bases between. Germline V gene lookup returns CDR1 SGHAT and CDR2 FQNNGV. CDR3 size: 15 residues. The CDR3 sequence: CASSLGTGYRNEQYF. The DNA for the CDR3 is TGTGCCAGCAGCTTAGGTACGGGCTACAGGAACGAGCAGTACTTC.

Here the CDR3 reads CASRRDHLGTDEQYF. The CDR3 nucleotides read TGCGCCAGCAGGCGGGACCATCTCGGCACCGACGAGCAGTACTTC. The chain carries TRBV5-1 and TRBJ2-7; possibly TRBD2 for D (6 bases). Germline V gene sequence: CDR1 SGHRS, CDR2 YFSETQ. V was clipped by 5 bases and J by 5 bases, with 20 bases between them. The CDR3 is 15 residues long. The full variable domain, with the rest looked up from reference TRBV5-1 and TRBJ2-7, is KAGVTQTPRYLIKTRGQQVTLSCSPISGHRSVSWYQQTPGQGLQFLFEYFSETQRNKGNFPGRFSGRQFSNSRSEMNVSTLELGDSALYLCASRRDHLGTDEQYFGPGTRLTVT.

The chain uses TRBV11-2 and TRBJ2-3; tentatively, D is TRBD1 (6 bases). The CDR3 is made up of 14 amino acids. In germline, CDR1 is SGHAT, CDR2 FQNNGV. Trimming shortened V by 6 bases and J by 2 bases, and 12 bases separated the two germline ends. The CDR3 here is CASSPDRITDTQYF. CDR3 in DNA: TGTGCCAGCAGTCCTGACAGGATCACAGATACGCAGTATTTT. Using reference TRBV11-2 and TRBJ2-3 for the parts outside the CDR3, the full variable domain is EAGVAQSPRYKIIEKRQSVAFWCNPISGHATLYWYQQILGQGPKLLIQFQNNGVVDDSQLPKDRFSAERLKGVDSTLKIQPAKLEDSAVYLCASSPDRITDTQYFGPGTRLTVL.

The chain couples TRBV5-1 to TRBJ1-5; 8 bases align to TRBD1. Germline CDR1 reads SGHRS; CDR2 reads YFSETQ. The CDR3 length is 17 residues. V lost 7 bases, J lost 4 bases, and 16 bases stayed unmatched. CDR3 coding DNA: TGCGCCAGCGATAAAACCCTTGATGGACAGGGAAATCAGCCCCAGCATTTT. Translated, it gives CASDKTLDGQGNQPQHF.

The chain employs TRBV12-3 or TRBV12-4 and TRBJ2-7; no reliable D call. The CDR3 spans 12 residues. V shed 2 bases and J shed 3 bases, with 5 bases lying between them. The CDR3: CASSLIGYEQYF. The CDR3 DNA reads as TGTGCCAGCAGTTTAATCGGCTACGAGCAGTACTTC.

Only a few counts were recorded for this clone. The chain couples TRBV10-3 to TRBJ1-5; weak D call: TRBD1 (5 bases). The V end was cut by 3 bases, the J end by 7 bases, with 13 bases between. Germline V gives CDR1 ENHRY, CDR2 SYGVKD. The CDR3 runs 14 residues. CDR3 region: CAISDGRGGQPQHF. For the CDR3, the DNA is TGTGCCATCAGTGATGGAAGGGGCGGACAGCCCCAGCATTTT.

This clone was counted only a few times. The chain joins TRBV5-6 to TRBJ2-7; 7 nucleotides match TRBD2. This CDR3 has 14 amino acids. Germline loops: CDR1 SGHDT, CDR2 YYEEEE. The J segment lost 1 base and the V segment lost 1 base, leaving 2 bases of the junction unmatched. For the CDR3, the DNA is TGTGCCAGCAGCTTGTTCGGGAGGTCCTACGAGCAGTACTTC. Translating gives CASSLFGRSYEQYF.

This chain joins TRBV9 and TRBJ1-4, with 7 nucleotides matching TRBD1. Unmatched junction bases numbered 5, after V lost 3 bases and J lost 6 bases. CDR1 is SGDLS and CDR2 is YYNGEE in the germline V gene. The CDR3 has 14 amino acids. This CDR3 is CASSASGTDEKLFF. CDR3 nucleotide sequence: TGTGCCAGCAGCGCCTCCGGGACAGATGAAAAACTGTTTTTT. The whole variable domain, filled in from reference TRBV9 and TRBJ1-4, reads DSGVTQTPKHLITATGQRVTLRCSPRSGDLSVYWYQQSLDQGLQFLIQYYNGEERAKGNILERFSAQQFPDLHSELNLSSLELGDSALYFCASSASGTDEKLFFGSGTQLSVL.

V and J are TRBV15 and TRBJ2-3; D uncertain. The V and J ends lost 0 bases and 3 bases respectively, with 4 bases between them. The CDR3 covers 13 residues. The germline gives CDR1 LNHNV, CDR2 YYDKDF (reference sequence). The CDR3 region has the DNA TGTGCCACCAGCAGAGATCAGACAGATACGCAGTATTTT. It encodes CATSRDQTDTQYF.

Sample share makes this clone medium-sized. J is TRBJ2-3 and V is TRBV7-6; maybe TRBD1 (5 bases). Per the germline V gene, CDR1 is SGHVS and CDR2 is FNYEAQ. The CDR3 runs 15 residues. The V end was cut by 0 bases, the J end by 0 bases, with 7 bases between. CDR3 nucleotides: TGTGCCAGCAGCTTAGCAGGGGCTAGCACAGATACGCAGTATTTT. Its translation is CASSLAGASTDTQYF.

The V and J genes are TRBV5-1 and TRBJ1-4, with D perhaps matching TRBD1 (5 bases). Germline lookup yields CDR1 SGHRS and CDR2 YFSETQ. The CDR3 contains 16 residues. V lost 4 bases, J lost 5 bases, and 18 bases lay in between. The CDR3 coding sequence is TGCGCCAGCAGCCTAGGGAACCAGGGCTTAAATGAAAAACTGTTTTTT. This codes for CASSLGNQGLNEKLFF.

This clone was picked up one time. This chain's CDR3 is CASSEVGQSNQPQHF. The CDR3 bases are TGTGCCAGCAGTGAAGTGGGACAGAGCAATCAGCCCCAGCATTTT. The J gene is TRBJ1-5, the V gene TRBV6-1, with TRBD1 matching over 7 bases. The CDR3 runs to 15 residues. Germline V gene lookup returns CDR1 MNHNS and CDR2 SASEGT. Trimming took 1 base from V and 1 from J; bases not matched to a gene: 1.

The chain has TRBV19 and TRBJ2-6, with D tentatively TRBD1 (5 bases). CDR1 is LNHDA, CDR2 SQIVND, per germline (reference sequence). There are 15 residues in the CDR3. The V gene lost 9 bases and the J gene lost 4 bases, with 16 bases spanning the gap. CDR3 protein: CASALGQGGANVLTF. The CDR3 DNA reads TGTGCCAGCGCCCTCGGACAAGGCGGGGCCAACGTCCTGACTTTC.

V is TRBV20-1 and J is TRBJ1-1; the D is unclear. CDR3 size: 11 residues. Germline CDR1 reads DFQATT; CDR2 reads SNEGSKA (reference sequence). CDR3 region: CAVPSETEAFF. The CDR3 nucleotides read TGCGCGGTACCCTCGGAAACTGAAGCTTTCTTT.

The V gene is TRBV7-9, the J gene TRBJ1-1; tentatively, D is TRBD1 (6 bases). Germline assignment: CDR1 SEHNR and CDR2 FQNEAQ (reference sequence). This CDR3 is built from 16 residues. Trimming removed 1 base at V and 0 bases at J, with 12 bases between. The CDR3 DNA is TGTGCCAGCAGCTTAGAGGGGGTAATCATGAACACTGAAGCTTTCTTT. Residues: CASSLEGVIMNTEAFF.

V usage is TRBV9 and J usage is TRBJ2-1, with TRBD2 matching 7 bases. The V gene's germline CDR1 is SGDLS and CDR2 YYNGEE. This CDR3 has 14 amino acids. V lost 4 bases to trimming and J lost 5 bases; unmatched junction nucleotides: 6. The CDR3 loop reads CASSTTLADNEQFF. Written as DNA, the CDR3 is TGTGCCAGCAGCACCACCCTAGCGGACAATGAGCAGTTCTTC.

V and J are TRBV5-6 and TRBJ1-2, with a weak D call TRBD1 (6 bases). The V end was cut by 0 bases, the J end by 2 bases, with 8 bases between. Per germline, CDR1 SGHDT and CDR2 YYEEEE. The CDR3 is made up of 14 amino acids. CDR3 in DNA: TGTGCCAGCAGCTTGGTCCAGGGGAACTATGGCTACACCTTC. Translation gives CASSLVQGNYGYTF.

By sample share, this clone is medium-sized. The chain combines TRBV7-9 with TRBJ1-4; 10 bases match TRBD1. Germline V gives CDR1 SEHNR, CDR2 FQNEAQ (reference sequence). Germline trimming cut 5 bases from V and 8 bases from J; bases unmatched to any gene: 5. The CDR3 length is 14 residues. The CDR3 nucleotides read TGTGCCAGCAGCATCCGACAGGGGGCGGAAAAACTGTTTTTT. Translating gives CASSIRQGAEKLFF. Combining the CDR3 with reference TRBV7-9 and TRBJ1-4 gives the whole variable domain DTGVSQNPRHKITKRGQNVTFRCDPISEHNRLYWYRQTLGQGPEFLTYFQNEAQLEKSRLLSDRFSAERPKGSFSTLEIQRTEQGDSAMYLCASSIRQGAEKLFFGSGTQLSVL.

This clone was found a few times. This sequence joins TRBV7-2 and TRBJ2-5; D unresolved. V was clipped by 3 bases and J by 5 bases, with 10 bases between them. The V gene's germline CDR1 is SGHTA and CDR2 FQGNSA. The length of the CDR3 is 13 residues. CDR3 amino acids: CASSFSVTETQYF. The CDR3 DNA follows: TGTGCCAGCAGCTTCTCAGTAACGGAGACCCAGTACTTC. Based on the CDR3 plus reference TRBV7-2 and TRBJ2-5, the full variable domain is GAGVSQSPSNKVTEKGKDVELRCDPISGHTALYWYRQSLGQGLEFLIYFQGNSAPDKSGLPSDRFSAERTGGSVSTLTIQRTQQEDSAVYLCASSFSVTETQYFGPGTRLLVL.

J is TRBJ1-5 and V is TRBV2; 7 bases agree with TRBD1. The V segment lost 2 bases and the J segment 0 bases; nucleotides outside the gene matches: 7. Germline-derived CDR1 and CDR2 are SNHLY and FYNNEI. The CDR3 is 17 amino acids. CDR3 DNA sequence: TGTGCCAGCAGTGAAATGACAGGGCGGGCTAGCAATCAGCCCCAGCATTTT. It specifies CASSEMTGRASNQPQHF.

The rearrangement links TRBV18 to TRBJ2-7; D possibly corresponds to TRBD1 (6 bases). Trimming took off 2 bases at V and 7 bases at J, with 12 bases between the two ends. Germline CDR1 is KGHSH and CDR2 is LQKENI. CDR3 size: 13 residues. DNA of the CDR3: TGTGCCAGCTCACCAGCAGGGGTAGGAGAGCAGTACTTC. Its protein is CASSPAGVGEQYF. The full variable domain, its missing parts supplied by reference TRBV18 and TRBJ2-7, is NAGVMQNPRHLVRRRGQEARLRCSPMKGHSHVYWYRQLPEEGLKFMVYLQKENIIDESGMPKERFSAEFPKEGPSILRIQQVVRGDSAAYFCASSPAGVGEQYFGPGTRLTVT.

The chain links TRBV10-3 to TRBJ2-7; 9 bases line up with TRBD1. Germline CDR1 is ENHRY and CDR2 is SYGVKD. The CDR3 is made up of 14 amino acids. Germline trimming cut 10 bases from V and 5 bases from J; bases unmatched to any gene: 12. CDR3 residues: CATRGGGQGNEQYF. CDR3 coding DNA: TGTGCCACCCGGGGAGGGGGACAGGGTAACGAGCAGTACTTC.

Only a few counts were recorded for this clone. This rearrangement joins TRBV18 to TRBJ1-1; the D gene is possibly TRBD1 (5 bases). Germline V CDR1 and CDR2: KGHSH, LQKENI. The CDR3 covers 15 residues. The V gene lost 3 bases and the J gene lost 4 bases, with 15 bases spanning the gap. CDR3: CASSPFGGGRTEAFF. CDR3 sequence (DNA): TGTGCCAGCTCACCTTTCGGGGGAGGTCGCACTGAAGCTTTCTTT.

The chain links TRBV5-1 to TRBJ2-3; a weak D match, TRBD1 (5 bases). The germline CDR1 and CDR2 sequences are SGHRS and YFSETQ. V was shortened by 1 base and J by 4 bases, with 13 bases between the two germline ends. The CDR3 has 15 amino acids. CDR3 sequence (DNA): TGCGCCAGCAGCTTGATTGGGGCGCAGGCAGATACGCAGTATTTT. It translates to CASSLIGAQADTQYF. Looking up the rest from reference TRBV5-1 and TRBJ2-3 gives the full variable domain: KAGVTQTPRYLIKTRGQQVTLSCSPISGHRSVSWYQQTPGQGLQFLFEYFSETQRNKGNFPGRFSGRQFSNSRSEMNVSTLELGDSALYLCASSLIGAQADTQYFGPGTRLTVL.

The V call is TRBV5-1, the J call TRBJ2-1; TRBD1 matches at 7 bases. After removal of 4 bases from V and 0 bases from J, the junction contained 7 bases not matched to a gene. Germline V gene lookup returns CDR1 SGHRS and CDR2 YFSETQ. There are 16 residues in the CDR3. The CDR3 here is CASSPTGTSSYNEQFF. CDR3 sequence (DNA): TGCGCCAGCAGCCCGACAGGGACAAGCTCCTACAATGAGCAGTTCTTC.

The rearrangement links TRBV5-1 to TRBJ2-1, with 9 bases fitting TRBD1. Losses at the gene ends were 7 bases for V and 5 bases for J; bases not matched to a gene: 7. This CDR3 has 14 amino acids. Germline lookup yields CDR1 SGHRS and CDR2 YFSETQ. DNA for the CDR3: TGCGCCAGCCGCGTTTGGGACAGGGACAATGAGCAGTTCTTC. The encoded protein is CASRVWDRDNEQFF.